These T cell receptor beta chains were read from a single sample in a study of response to subunit inactivated influenza vaccine. TCRdb itself ran the RT-PCR reads through MiXCR, one entry per CDR3 protein. The sample holds roughly 700,000 distinct CDR3 sequences, approximately 14% seen once. The source was PBMCs from blood, collected about 11 days after vaccination. The receptors stem from a man aged 50-60 years who received an inactivated influenza vaccine. The CDR3 runs from the conserved cysteine through the conserved F or W. The order of the fields is V gene, clone size, J gene, D gene, CDR3 length, CDR3 DNA, CDR3 protein. The D gene is left open where the match is weak. Some rows have no size entry. The others give once, few or many, or a class for an expanded clone.

V gene: TRBV29-1; clone size: few; J gene: TRBJ2-2; D gene: NA; CDR3 length: 12; CDR3 DNA: TGCAGTGCGGCCAGGCCTACCGGGGAGCTGTTTTTT; CDR3 protein: CSAARPTGELFF
V gene: TRBV20-1; clone size: NA; J gene: TRBJ2-6; D gene: TRBD1; CDR3 length: 16; CDR3 DNA: TGCAGTGCTTTAAGCCCTACAGGGGCAGGGGCCAACGTCCTGACTTTC; CDR3 protein: CSALSPTGAGANVLTF
V gene: TRBV6-5; clone size: few; J gene: TRBJ2-2; D gene: TRBD1; CDR3 length: 18; CDR3 DNA: TGTGCCAGCAGTTACTCGAGGGACAGGGCCTTAAACACCGGGGAGCTGTTTTTT; CDR3 protein: CASSYSRDRALNTGELFF
V gene: TRBV20-1; clone size: NA; J gene: TRBJ2-1; D gene: NA; CDR3 length: 14; CDR3 DNA: TGCAGTGCTAGAGATCTCAACAATCGTAATGAGCAGTTCTTC; CDR3 protein: CSARDLNNRNEQFF
V gene: TRBV19; clone size: NA; J gene: TRBJ1-1; D gene: NA; CDR3 length: 13; CDR3 DNA: TGTGCCAGCGGCCCGGGACAACTCACTGAAGCTTTCTTT; CDR3 protein: CASGPGQLTEAFF
V gene: TRBV11-2; clone size: NA; J gene: TRBJ1-2; D gene: TRBD1; CDR3 length: 14; CDR3 DNA: TGTGCCAGCAGCATCGGGACAGAGGACTATGGCTACACCTTC; CDR3 protein: CASSIGTEDYGYTF
V gene: TRBV20-1; clone size: NA; J gene: TRBJ2-3; D gene: TRBD1; CDR3 length: 13; CDR3 DNA: TGCAGGATGAAGACAGGGGATAGAGATACGCAGTATTTT; CDR3 protein: CRMKTGDRDTQYF
V gene: TRBV20-1; clone size: NA; J gene: TRBJ2-1; D gene: NA; CDR3 length: 17; CDR3 DNA: TGCAGTGCCTGGGGCCTAGCTGAGGTGAGCTCCTACAATGAGCAGTTCTTC; CDR3 protein: CSAWGLAEVSSYNEQFF
V gene: TRBV7-9; clone size: NA; J gene: TRBJ1-4; D gene: TRBD1; CDR3 length: 15; CDR3 DNA: TGTACCAGCAGCTCCCCTCAGGGGGTTGGAGAAAAACTGTTTTTT; CDR3 protein: CTSSSPQGVGEKLFF
V gene: TRBV18; clone size: few; J gene: TRBJ2-2; D gene: NA; CDR3 length: 16; CDR3 DNA: TGTGCCAGCTCACCGGTCCTTTCGTCGAACACCGGGGAGCTGTTTTTT; CDR3 protein: CASSPVLSSNTGELFF
V gene: TRBV5-1; clone size: NA; J gene: TRBJ2-1; D gene: TRBD2; CDR3 length: 16; CDR3 DNA: TGCGCCAGCAGCTTGTTTAGCGGGGGGACCTACAATGAGCAGTTCTTC; CDR3 protein: CASSLFSGGTYNEQFF
V gene: TRBV3-1; clone size: NA; J gene: TRBJ2-3; D gene: NA; CDR3 length: 13; CDR3 DNA: TGTACCAGCAGCCAACCTAAGGGGGATACGCAGTATTTT; CDR3 protein: CTSSQPKGDTQYF
V gene: TRBV5-1; clone size: few; J gene: TRBJ2-7; D gene: NA; CDR3 length: 14; CDR3 DNA: TGCGCCAGCAGCTTGGATCTTAGCAATTCCGAGCAGTACTTC; CDR3 protein: CASSLDLSNSEQYF
V gene: TRBV7-9; clone size: few; J gene: TRBJ2-1; D gene: TRBD2; CDR3 length: 14; CDR3 DNA: TGTGCCAGCAGCAGGCCTAGCGGTTACAATGAGCAGTTCTTC; CDR3 protein: CASSRPSGYNEQFF
V gene: TRBV19; clone size: NA; J gene: TRBJ1-5; D gene: NA; CDR3 length: 16; CDR3 DNA: TGTGCCAGTAGTAGTGAACAAAGGGTTTCGGGGCAGCCCCAGCATTTT; CDR3 protein: CASSSEQRVSGQPQHF
V gene: TRBV7-9; clone size: NA; J gene: TRBJ2-3; D gene: TRBD2; CDR3 length: 16; CDR3 DNA: TGTGCCAGCAGCCAACCCCGCGGGAGCAGTACAGATACGCAGTATTTT; CDR3 protein: CASSQPRGSSTDTQYF
V gene: TRBV12-3/TRBV12-4; clone size: NA; J gene: TRBJ2-3; D gene: TRBD2; CDR3 length: 14; CDR3 DNA: TGTGCCAGCAGTCCTCGACTAGCCCCAGATACGCAGTATTTT; CDR3 protein: CASSPRLAPDTQYF
V gene: TRBV13; clone size: NA; J gene: TRBJ1-1; D gene: TRBD1; CDR3 length: 13; CDR3 DNA: TGTGCCAGCAGCTTACAGGGGGGATCCCAAGCTTTCTTT; CDR3 protein: CASSLQGGSQAFF
V gene: TRBV20-1; clone size: few; J gene: TRBJ2-3; D gene: NA; CDR3 length: 14; CDR3 DNA: TGCAGTGCTAGAGAAGTGACTTACACAGATACGCAGTATTTT; CDR3 protein: CSAREVTYTDTQYF
V gene: TRBV9; clone size: NA; J gene: TRBJ1-4; D gene: TRBD1; CDR3 length: 16; CDR3 DNA: TGTGCCAGCAGCGTAGCCCCGACAGGGGGCGATGAAAAACTGTTTTTT; CDR3 protein: CASSVAPTGGDEKLFF
V gene: TRBV7-9; clone size: many; J gene: TRBJ2-1; D gene: TRBD2; CDR3 length: 16; CDR3 DNA: TGTGCCAGCAGCCGAGATAGCGGGAAGAACTACAATGAGCAGTTCTTC; CDR3 protein: CASSRDSGKNYNEQFF
V gene: TRBV27; clone size: few; J gene: TRBJ2-3; D gene: TRBD2; CDR3 length: 18; CDR3 DNA: TGTGCCAGCAGTTTCCTAGCGGGGGTCCAATTTAGCACAGATACGCAGTATTTT; CDR3 protein: CASSFLAGVQFSTDTQYF